The rows below give T cell receptor beta chains drawn from one sample of a study of T cell repertoires in cytomegalovirus infection. What these receptors recognize is not known. TCRdb recomputed calls from the reads with MiXCR, one row per CDR3 protein. The table shows about 120,000 distinct CDR3 sequences, with around 30% occurring only once. This specimen was CD8+ T cells from cultured PBMCs, taken from culture after CMV antigen stimulation. The receptors here all came from a human donor in good health (CMV status not recorded). Some clones in this sample may be carry-over from other donors' samples. The CDR3 runs from the conserved cysteine through the conserved F or W. D genes are given only for firm matches. Rows may omit the clone size; those that give it use once, few, many or a size class.

d_gene,v_gene,abundance,j_gene,CDR3nt,CDR3aa
-,TRBV5-1,few,TRBJ2-7,TGCGCCAGCAGCTTGGAGTGGGGGTACTACGAGCAGTACTTC,CASSLEWGYYEQYF
TRBD2,TRBV28,few,TRBJ2-5,TGTGCCAGCAGAACTAGCGAAAAGGGAGAGACCCAGTACTTC,CASRTSEKGETQYF
-,TRBV6-5,few,TRBJ1-1,TGTGCCAGCAGTTACTCCAGGTTGGGACTTTCGGAAGCTTTCTTT,CASSYSRLGLSEAFF
-,TRBV9,few,TRBJ1-2,TGTGCCAGCAGCCTTACAGGGACGGCGTCTGGCTACACCTTC,CASSLTGTASGYTF
-,TRBV7-6,-,TRBJ2-7,TGTGCCAGCAGCTTAGGGGACGTCTACGAGCAGTACTTC,CASSLGDVYEQYF
TRBD1,TRBV5-4,-,TRBJ1-5,TGTGCCAGCAGCTTGAATGGACAGGCCGTGGAGCCCCAGCATTTT,CASSLNGQAVEPQHF
-,TRBV4-1,few,TRBJ1-6,TGCGCCAGCAGCCACGGCCGGAGGGAGAGCTCCTATAATTCACCCCTCCACTTT,CASSHGRRESSYNSPLHF
-,TRBV7-2,many,TRBJ2-3,TGTGCCAGCAGCTTAGAGCTTAGGAGCACAGATACGCAGTATTTT,CASSLELRSTDTQYF
-,TRBV4-1,-,TRBJ2-1,TGCGCCAGCAGCCAAGCAGCGGGGACATTCAATGAGCAGTTCTTC,CASSQAAGTFNEQFF
TRBD2,TRBV7-6,many,TRBJ2-1,TGTGCCAGCAGCTTACAATCTAGCGGGGGGGCGTATAATGAGCAGTTCTTC,CASSLQSSGGAYNEQFF
TRBD1,TRBV7-9,few,TRBJ2-5,TGTGCCAGCAGCTCACGGGACAGATCACAAGAGACCCAGTACTTC,CASSSRDRSQETQYF
TRBD1,TRBV7-9,few,TRBJ1-2,TGTGCCAGCAGCCCCCCTACAGGGGAAATCGACTATGGCTACACCTTC,CASSPPTGEIDYGYTF
-,TRBV6-6,-,TRBJ2-5,TGTGCCACCCATCGGCCTACGACGGACAGGAGGGAGGAGACCCAGTACTTC,CATHRPTTDRREETQYF
-,TRBV7-9,-,TRBJ2-5,TGTGCCAGCAGCTTAGATGCCGGGCCGGCGGGACCGACCCAGTACTTC,CASSLDAGPAGPTQYF
-,TRBV6-6,-,TRBJ2-2,TGTGCCAGCAGTGGTCCCGGACAAGTCGACACCGGGGAGCTGTTTTTT,CASSGPGQVDTGELFF
TRBD1,TRBV28,-,TRBJ2-1,TGTGCCAGCAGTTTGGGACAGGGGGCCCTCGGTTACAATGAGCAGTTCTTC,CASSLGQGALGYNEQFF
TRBD1,TRBV5-1,few,TRBJ1-5,TGCGCCAGCAGCCCAGGGACAGGGGTTGGCAATCAGCCCCAGCATTTT,CASSPGTGVGNQPQHF
-,TRBV7-4,-,TRBJ1-1,TGTGCCAGCAGCTTATTAGCAGGGTTGAACACTGAAGCTTTCTTT,CASSLLAGLNTEAFF
-,TRBV6-2/TRBV6-3,few,TRBJ1-5,TGTGCCAGCAGCCTCCCCCAGGGTATCGGGAACAGCAATCAGCCCCAGCATTTT,CASSLPQGIGNSNQPQHF
TRBD1,TRBV12-3/TRBV12-4,many,TRBJ2-6,TGTGCCAGCAGTTCTTGGGACAGGGTCGTCTCTGGGGCCAACGTCCTGACTTTC,CASSSWDRVVSGANVLTF
TRBD1,TRBV6-1,-,TRBJ2-7,TGTGCCAGCTGGGACAGTTTATACGAGCAGTACTTC,CASWDSLYEQYF
-,TRBV20-1,-,TRBJ1-1,TGCAGTGCTAGGTGGCGGGGGTTACAGAACACTGAAGCTTTCTTT,CSARWRGLQNTEAFF
-,TRBV7-9,-,TRBJ1-1,TGTGCCAGCAGCTTAGCCCCCCAGTTAGCCTTGAACACTGAAGCTTTCTTT,CASSLAPQLALNTEAFF
-,TRBV6-8,-,TRBJ2-1,TGTGCCAGCAGTTATTTCGATGCGGGGGCAGACGGTGAGCAGTTCTTC,CASSYFDAGADGEQFF
-,TRBV4-1,-,TRBJ2-7,TGCGCCAGCAGCACCGTAGGGGGTCGGTACGAGCAGTACTTC,CASSTVGGRYEQYF
TRBD1,TRBV19,few,TRBJ1-1,TGTGCCAGTAGGACAGGGGGAAACACTGAAGCTTTCTTT,CASRTGGNTEAFF
TRBD1,TRBV4-1,-,TRBJ2-7,TGCGCCAGCAGCCAAGGTAGTGACAGGGTAACCTACGAGCAGTACTTC,CASSQGSDRVTYEQYF
-,TRBV3-1,few,TRBJ1-5,TGTGCCAGCAGCCAGTCAGGGAAGAGCAATCAGCCCCAGCATTTT,CASSQSGKSNQPQHF
-,TRBV10-3,few,TRBJ2-5,TGTGCCATCCGAGGCTACGAAGAGACCCAGTACTTC,CAIRGYEETQYF